This section outlines one T cell receptor beta chain sequence together with its context. Seattle patient enrollment occurred during active infection, with longitudinal follow-up thereafter. The trim removed 6 bases at V and 4 bases at J, leaving 13 bases unmatched. The length of the CDR3 is 16 residues. CDR1 is MNHEY and CDR2 is SMNVEV in the germline V gene (reference sequence). This sample is drawn from a study of blood T cell repertoires in COVID-19. Study at large: The study drew acute and convalescent COVID-19 samples from the United States, Italy and Spain.

The assay was immunoSEQ multiplex PCR, and TCRdb's table has in-frame clones only and misses some. Here the sample spans around 230,000 clones, about nine tenths being singletons. The sequenced material came from peripheral blood. The V gene is TRBV27, the J gene TRBJ2-7, with TRBD1 matching over 9 bases. The receptor was isolated from a man aged 50-60 years with COVID-19, enrolled during active disease. The CDR3: CASRPSPGTGIYEQYF. The DNA of the CDR3 is TGTGCCAGCAGACCCTCACCCGGGACAGGGATTTACGAGCAGTACTTC.